Listed below are T cell receptor beta chains from one sample, sequenced in a study of blood T cell repertoires in COVID-19. Profiled with immunoSEQ multiplex PCR; TCRdb holds only in-frame clones, not every one. The sample consists of 150,000 to 200,000 clones, approximately 82% of them appearing once. Source material: PBMCs or T cells enriched from blood (not recorded which). The receptors here all came from a woman aged 55-70 years with acute COVID-19. Both conserved end residues are part of each CDR3. D genes are given only for firm matches. For some rows the clone size is stated as once, few or many, or as a class when expanded; others skip it.

J gene	clone size	V gene	D gene	CDR3 protein	CDR3 DNA
TRBJ2-3	.	TRBV5-1	.	CASSLGVRLNTDTQYF	TGCGCCAGCAGCTTAGGGGTTAGGTTAAATACAGATACGCAGTATTTT
TRBJ2-7	.	TRBV19	TRBD2	CASSTTGGSYEQYF	TGTGCCAGTAGTACTACGGGGGGCTCCTACGAGCAGTACTTC
TRBJ2-7	.	TRBV7-9	.	CASSLGRLMEQYF	TGTGCCAGCAGCTTAGGGCGGCTGATGGAGCAGTACTTC
TRBJ2-5	.	TRBV2	.	CASSEAMRGGETQYF	TGTGCCAGCAGTGAAGCTATGAGAGGTGGGGAGACCCAGTACTTC
TRBJ2-2	.	TRBV24-1	TRBD2	CATSDLRLRPSGSSPGFGELFF	TGTGCCACCAGTGATTTGCGGTTGCGGCCCAGCGGGAGTTCGCCTGGTTTTGGGGAGCTGTTTTTT
TRBJ1-1	.	TRBV6-5	.	CASTLKGGNTEAFF	TGTGCCAGCACCCTCAAGGGAGGGAACACTGAAGCTTTCTTT
TRBJ2-3	once	TRBV5-1	TRBD1	CASSPGQEATDTQYF	TGCGCCAGCAGTCCGGGACAGGAGGCCACAGATACGCAGTATTTT
TRBJ1-1	.	TRBV6-5	.	CASTADGRNTEAFF	TGTGCCAGCACCGCGGACGGGAGGAACACTGAAGCTTTCTTT
TRBJ1-6	.	TRBV2	.	CASIAEAGANSPLHF	TGTGCCAGCATCGCAGAAGCTGGGGCAAATTCACCCCTCCACTTT
TRBJ1-5	.	TRBV20-1	.	CSAIGGQPQHF	TGCAGTGCTATAGGGGGTCAGCCCCAGCATTTT
TRBJ1-1	.	TRBV2	.	CASRTGNTEAFF	TGTGCCAGCAGGACAGGGAACACTGAAGCTTTCTTT
TRBJ1-2	.	TRBV19	TRBD1	CASSIGTGLGGYTF	TGTGCCAGTAGTATAGGGACAGGGTTGGGCGGCTACACCTTC
TRBJ2-3	once	TRBV7-2	.	CASSLATRDTQYF	TGTGCCAGCAGCTTAGCCACTAGGGATACGCAGTATTTT
TRBJ2-5	.	TRBV14	.	CASSQIAGETQYF	TGTGCCAGCAGCCAGATAGCCGGAGAGACCCAGTACTTC
TRBJ1-2	.	TRBV6-5	.	CASDNGAYGYTF	TGTGCCAGCGATAACGGAGCTTATGGCTACACCTTC
TRBJ1-1	.	TRBV7-9	.	CASSFQNTEAFF	TGTGCCAGCAGCTTCCAGAACACTGAAGCTTTCTTT
TRBJ1-3	once	TRBV11-2	.	CASKSLRGRSGNTIYF	TGTGCCAGCAAGTCCCTCCGGGGGAGGTCCGGAAACACCATATATTTT
TRBJ1-2	.	TRBV20-1	TRBD1	CSPGQGDGYTF	TGCAGCCCGGGACAGGGGGATGGCTACACCTTC
TRBJ1-3	.	TRBV5-1	TRBD1	CASSSGQGSGNTIYF	TGCGCCAGCAGCTCGGGACAGGGGAGCGGAAACACCATATATTTT
TRBJ1-2	.	TRBV29-1	TRBD1	CSVAPTGVYGYTF	TGCAGCGTAGCCCCGACAGGGGTCTATGGCTACACCTTC
TRBJ2-3	.	TRBV5-8	TRBD1	CASSSRDRGTDTQYF	TGTGCCAGCAGCTCCCGGGACAGGGGCACAGATACGCAGTATTTT
TRBJ1-5	.	TRBV19	.	CASSIGQNSNQPQHF	TGTGCCAGTAGTATAGGACAGAATAGCAATCAGCCCCAGCATTTT
TRBJ1-2	.	TRBV7-6	.	CASSLAPGGIPLYGYTF	TGTGCCAGCAGCTTAGCGCCAGGAGGGATCCCCCTCTATGGCTACACCTTC
TRBJ1-2	.	TRBV12-3/TRBV12-4	.	CASSGTIGLGYTF	TGTGCCAGCAGTGGGACAATCGGGTTGGGCTACACCTTC
TRBJ1-1	few	TRBV9	.	CASSVGQGRTEAFF	TGTGCCAGCAGCGTAGGCCAGGGGCGCACTGAAGCTTTCTTT
TRBJ1-1	few	TRBV30	TRBD1	CAWSVGTGFEAFF	TGTGCCTGGAGTGTTGGGACAGGGTTTGAAGCTTTCTTT
TRBJ2-2	.	TRBV9	TRBD1	CASSASTGGSNTGELFF	TGTGCCAGCAGCGCCTCGACAGGGGGCTCGAACACCGGGGAGCTGTTTTTT
TRBJ2-2	.	TRBV24-1	TRBD1	CATSRDRVTGELFF	TGTGCCACCAGCCGGGACAGGGTGACCGGGGAGCTGTTTTTT
TRBJ2-7	.	TRBV30	TRBD2	CAWSSWREKNTYEQYF	TGTGCCTGGAGTTCTTGGCGGGAGAAGAATACCTACGAGCAGTACTTC
TRBJ2-1	.	TRBV7-9	.	CASSPLQGRDEQFF	TGTGCCAGCAGCCCTCTCCAGGGCAGGGATGAGCAGTTCTTC
TRBJ1-2	.	TRBV28	TRBD1	CASSFGQAPGYTF	TGTGCCAGCAGCTTTGGACAGGCTCCTGGCTACACCTTC
TRBJ1-4	.	TRBV19	TRBD1	CASTGGRANEKLFF	TGTGCCAGTACAGGGGGTAGAGCTAATGAAAAACTGTTTTTT
TRBJ1-6	few	TRBV28	.	CASRDIRDNSPLHF	TGTGCCAGCCGGGACATCCGAGATAATTCACCCCTCCACTTT
TRBJ2-5	.	TRBV18	TRBD2	CASSPPASGSETQYF	TGTGCCAGCTCACCTCCCGCCAGCGGGAGTGAGACCCAGTACTTC
TRBJ2-1	.	TRBV6-4	TRBD2	CASSEGLAGSNEQFF	TGTGCCAGCAGTGAGGGGCTAGCGGGGTCCAATGAGCAGTTCTTC
TRBJ2-1	.	TRBV29-1	.	CSATKGGVVNEQFF	TGCAGCGCCACCAAGGGGGGGGTTGTCAATGAGCAGTTCTTC
TRBJ2-1	once	TRBV4-2	TRBD2	CASSPSGTYNEQFF	TGTGCCAGCAGCCCCAGCGGGACTTACAATGAGCAGTTCTTC
TRBJ2-3	few	TRBV6-5	TRBD2	CASSYLGGDLTDTQYF	TGTGCCAGCAGTTACCTGGGGGGGGATTTGACAGATACGCAGTATTTT
TRBJ1-3	.	TRBV14	.	CASSITSGVGNTIYF	TGTGCCAGCAGTATTACCTCGGGGGTCGGAAACACCATATATTTT
TRBJ2-1	few	TRBV3-1/TRBV3-2	.	CASSHSLEQFF	TGTGCCAGCAGCCACTCCTTGGAGCAGTTCTTC
TRBJ2-1	.	TRBV9	.	CASSPRDLPYNEQFF	TGTGCCAGCAGCCCGCGGGACTTACCCTACAATGAGCAGTTCTTC
TRBJ1-2	.	TRBV4-3	.	CASSQEAQAARGYTF	TGCGCCAGCAGCCAAGAGGCACAGGCGGCCCGTGGCTACACCTTC
TRBJ1-2	.	TRBV19	.	CASSINSGTNYGYTF	TGTGCCAGTAGTATTAACTCCGGGACAAACTATGGCTACACCTTC
TRBJ1-1	.	TRBV7-9	.	CASSVGRGGTEAFF	TGTGCCAGCAGCGTTGGAAGGGGAGGCACTGAAGCTTTCTTT
TRBJ1-6	.	TRBV10-3	.	CAISEYPGYNSPLHF	TGTGCCATCAGTGAGTATCCAGGATATAATTCACCCCTCCACTTT
TRBJ1-2	.	TRBV24-1	.	CATSGWTENYGYTF	TGTGCCACCAGTGGGTGGACAGAGAACTATGGCTACACCTTC
TRBJ2-1	.	TRBV3-1/TRBV3-2	TRBD2	CASSSTSGRALNEQFF	TGTGCCAGCAGCTCTACTAGCGGGAGGGCCCTAAATGAGCAGTTCTTC
TRBJ2-1	.	TRBV12-3/TRBV12-4	.	CASSLTGSDEQFF	TGTGCCAGCAGTTTAACAGGGTCGGATGAGCAGTTCTTC
TRBJ2-1	.	TRBV4-3	TRBD1	CASSQAGTGTYNEQFF	TGCGCCAGCAGCCAGGCCGGGACAGGGACCTACAATGAGCAGTTCTTC
TRBJ2-2	.	TRBV29-1	.	CSVLPGQSPPNTGELFF	TGCAGCGTCCTCCCAGGACAGTCACCCCCGAACACCGGGGAGCTGTTTTTT
TRBJ1-2	.	TRBV28	TRBD1	CASVTGRGQGYTF	TGTGCCAGCGTAACTGGCAGGGGGCAAGGCTACACCTTC
TRBJ1-6	.	TRBV10-3	.	CAIAGVGSPLHF	TGTGCCATCGCGGGGGTGGGATCACCCCTCCACTTT
TRBJ2-3	.	TRBV4-2	.	CASSQVAANTDTQYF	TGTGCCAGCAGCCAAGTGGCGGCCAACACAGATACGCAGTATTTT
TRBJ2-5	.	TRBV7-9	.	CASSLGRGQETQYF	TGTGCCAGCAGCTTGGGTAGGGGTCAAGAGACCCAGTACTTC
TRBJ2-7	once	TRBV10-1	TRBD2	CASSERAGGEQYF	TGCGCCAGCAGTGAACGAGCGGGAGGCGAGCAGTACTTC